A single sample is the source of the 21 T cell receptor beta chains below, sequenced in a study of human T cells and chemical hapten exposure. Stated time point: patch test 1, 2 weeks after DPC sensitization. The treatment here: therapeutic diphenylcyclopropenone sensitization with weekly scalp DPC. TCRdb reanalysed the RACE reads using MiXCR and keeps one entry per CDR3 protein. Of about 71,000 distinct CDR3 sequences listed, around 9.8% are singletons. Sequenced material: whole blood, taken in connection with sensitization to the hapten diphenylcyclopropenone (DPC). These receptors all stem from a woman aged 40 to 50 with alopecia areata. Some clones in this sample may be carry-over from other donors' samples.

This clonotype was seen more than once but under ten times. The chain links TRBV12-3 or TRBV12-4 to TRBJ2-6, with 7 bases fitting TRBD1. Trimming at V came to 2 bases and at J to 3 bases, leaving 4 bases not matched to a gene. The length of the CDR3 is 16 residues. The DNA for the CDR3 is TGTGCCAGCAGTTTATACAGGGGCGGTGGGGCCAACGTCCTGACTTTC. It specifies CASSLYRGGGANVLTF.

The J gene is TRBJ1-1, the V gene TRBV9; D is unresolved. The germline V gene has CDR1 SGDLS and CDR2 YYNGEE. Trimming took 4 bases from V and 4 from J, leaving 14 bases between them. This CDR3 contains 14 residues. The CDR3 sequence is CASSPLAAGTEAFF. CDR3 sequence (DNA): TGTGCCAGCAGCCCGCTTGCGGCAGGCACTGAAGCTTTCTTT.

Remarks on this clonotype: One junction end does not reproduce the germline sequence, and a read error may be involved. V and J are TRBV14 and TRBJ2-1; D not certain. CDR1 and CDR2 from the germline V gene are SGHDN and FVKESK. This CDR3 has 17 amino acids. CDR3 nucleotide sequence: TGTGCCAGCAGCCAATACCCGGCCGTAATCTCCCACAATGAGCAGTTCTTC. This sequence encodes CASSQYPAVISHNEQFF.

The chain combines TRBV29-1 with TRBJ2-6, with D perhaps being TRBD1 or TRBD2 (5 bases each). This CDR3 is 16 amino acids long. Per the germline V gene, CDR1 is SQVTM and CDR2 is ANQGSEA. This CDR3 reads CNAPRGFFSGANVLTF. The DNA for the CDR3 is TGCAACGCACCACGGGGCTTCTTCTCTGGGGCCAACGTCCTGACTTTC.

The rearrangement joins TRBV11-3 to TRBJ2-1; 8 positions agree with TRBD1. Trimming at V came to 4 bases and at J to 2 bases, leaving 4 bases not matched to a gene. CDR3 length equals 15 residues. Germline V gives CDR1 SGHNT, CDR2 YENEEA. Here the CDR3 reads CASSYGGQAYNEQFF. The CDR3 DNA reads as TGTGCCAGCAGCTATGGGGGACAGGCCTACAATGAGCAGTTCTTC.

The chain joins TRBV25-1 to TRBJ2-1; a weak D match, TRBD1 (5 bases). This CDR3 has 15 residues. Germline values: CDR1 MGHDK, CDR2 SYGVNS. V shed 4 bases and J shed 4 bases, with 14 bases lying between them. The CDR3 is CASSVGQGPYNEQFF. The DNA of the CDR3 is TGTGCCAGCAGTGTAGGCCAGGGCCCTTACAATGAGCAGTTCTTC.

This clonotype was seen a handful of times. The V gene is TRBV6-1, the J gene TRBJ2-7; TRBD1 matches at 9 bases. There are 14 residues in the CDR3. Germline trimming cut 7 bases from V and 6 bases from J; bases unmatched to any gene: 10. In germline, CDR1 is MNHNS, CDR2 SASEGT. The CDR3 here is CASKLRDRVGEQYF. CDR3 DNA sequence: TGTGCCAGCAAACTCCGGGACAGGGTGGGCGAGCAGTACTTC.

The DNA for the CDR3 is TGCGCCAGCAGCCAAGAGAGGGCCTGGCTTACCGGGGCTGGGGCCAACGTCCTGACTTTC. As protein: CASSQERAWLTGAGANVLTF. This chain links TRBV4-1 with TRBJ2-6, with a tentative D call TRBD2 (5 bases). This CDR3 region has 20 residues. Trimming left V 0 bases short and J 2 bases short, with 20 bases between. Germline V gene sequence: CDR1 MGHRA, CDR2 YSYEKL.

This clonotype was seen ten or more times. The CDR3, as DNA: TGTGCCAGCAGCTTAGCGGGACAGTACAATGAGCAGTTCTTC. Its protein product is CASSLAGQYNEQFF. This chain joins TRBV7-2 and TRBJ2-1, with 7 bases lining up with TRBD1. The germline gives CDR1 SGHTA, CDR2 FQGNSA. The CDR3 has 14 residues. V was clipped by 0 bases and J by 4 bases; unmatched bases: 0.

This clonotype was seen only a few times. The chain links TRBV29-1 to TRBJ1-1; D perhaps matches TRBD1 (5 bases). Germline V lookup: CDR1 SQVTM, CDR2 ANQGSEA. Trimming pared 7 bases from V and 8 bases from J, leaving 20 bases between. The CDR3 runs 13 residues. As DNA, the CDR3 is TGCAGCGCTTGGGGTGGTGGGACCGTCGAAGCTTTCTTT. Protein: CSAWGGGTVEAFF.

Many counts were recorded for this clonotype. The V call is TRBV7-8, the J call TRBJ2-6; unclear D gene. V was clipped by 1 base and J by 0 bases, with 10 bases between them. CDR3 length: 17 amino acids. The germline CDR1 and CDR2 sequences are SGHVS and FQNEAQ. Here the CDR3 reads CASSLGLPLSGANVLTF. CDR3 nucleotides: TGTGCCAGCAGCTTAGGGCTACCTCTCTCTGGGGCCAACGTCCTGACTTTC.

The sample holds many counts of this clonotype. The chain is built from TRBV14 and TRBJ2-5, with D unresolved. V was trimmed by 0 bases and J by 5 bases, leaving 10 bases between them. There are 14 residues in the CDR3. The germline CDR1 and CDR2 sequences are SGHDN and FVKESK. The DNA for the CDR3 is TGTGCCAGCAGCCAAGATAACCAGATGGAGACCCAGTACTTC. Translated, it gives CASSQDNQMETQYF.

This clonotype came up a few times. J is TRBJ1-1 and V is TRBV5-1; D is unresolved. V lost 0 bases to trimming and J lost 6 bases, with 6 bases between them. Per germline, CDR1 SGHRS and CDR2 YFSETQ. This CDR3 has 12 residues. Written as DNA, the CDR3 is TGCGCCAGCAGCTTGGAGGGATCTGAAGCTTTCTTT. Encoded protein: CASSLEGSEAFF.

This clonotype was detected ten times or more. The chain is built from TRBV9 and TRBJ1-2; tentatively, D is TRBD1 (6 bases). V lost 0 bases and J 7 bases, leaving 16 bases between the germline ends. The germline gives CDR1 SGDLS, CDR2 YYNGEE. This CDR3 contains 15 residues. This CDR3 reads CASSVAGGRIGGYTF. The CDR3 region has the DNA TGTGCCAGCAGCGTAGCCGGGGGGCGCATCGGTGGCTACACCTTC.

This clonotype was seen repeatedly, ten times or more. The chain employs TRBV6-2 or TRBV6-3 and TRBJ1-1; 10 bases map to TRBD1. This CDR3 is built from 16 residues. The J segment lost 4 bases and the V segment lost 6 bases, leaving 11 bases of the junction unmatched. Germline V gives CDR1 MNHEY, CDR2 SVGEGT. The chain's CDR3 is CASRTPAGTGATEAFF. In DNA form, the CDR3 reads TGTGCCAGCAGGACCCCGGCCGGGACAGGGGCCACTGAAGCTTTCTTT.

This clonotype occurred many times. The CDR3 nucleotides are TGCGCCAGCAGCAAGACAGGGTCGAGTTCACCCCTCCACTTT. This translates into CASSKTGSSSPLHF. V gene TRBV5-1 combines with J gene TRBJ1-6; 7 nucleotides align to TRBD1. The CDR3 is 14 residues long. CDR1 and CDR2 from the germline V gene are SGHRS and YFSETQ. V lost 4 bases to trimming and J lost 9 bases; unmatched junction nucleotides: 7.

The chain has TRBV7-2 and TRBJ2-5; 8 nucleotides align to TRBD1. The V segment lost 4 bases and the J segment 7 bases; nucleotides outside the gene matches: 2. Germline V gene data show CDR1 as SGHTA and CDR2 as FQGNSA. This CDR3 has 12 amino acids. CDR3 in DNA: TGTGCCAGCAGCTCGCAGGGGGCGACCCAGTACTTC. This encodes CASSSQGATQYF.

This clonotype was detected only a few times. The chain links TRBV11-3 to TRBJ1-1; no definite D call. V lost 3 bases and J lost 11, with 13 bases in between. The CDR3 covers 12 residues. Germline values: CDR1 SGHNT, CDR2 YENEEA. Here the CDR3 DNA reads TGTGCCAGCAGCTTTCTTCGCGTTACCGCTTTCTTT. Protein sequence: CASSFLRVTAFF.

This clonotype was counted a few times. This chain's CDR3 is CASSYSVYSNQPQHF. Written as DNA, the CDR3 is TGTGCCAGCAGTTACTCTGTTTATAGCAATCAGCCCCAGCATTTT. V is TRBV6-6 and J is TRBJ1-5; no definite D call. The CDR3 sequence is 15 residues long. Germline V gives CDR1 MNHNY, CDR2 SVGAGI (reference sequence). V was pared by 0 bases and J by 0 bases, with 6 bases between.

This clonotype has ten or more counts. The rearrangement uses TRBV7-2 and TRBJ1-3; D remains ambiguous. Germline V CDR1 and CDR2: SGHTA, FQGNSA. V shed 5 bases and J shed 2 bases, with 16 bases lying between them. The CDR3 consists of 16 residues. The chain's CDR3 is CASSLFEANPGNTIYF. Here the CDR3 DNA reads TGTGCCAGCAGCCTATTCGAGGCGAACCCTGGAAACACCATATATTTT.

This clonotype was counted a few times. The chain couples TRBV7-9 to TRBJ1-2; D is unresolved. The germline gives CDR1 SEHNR, CDR2 FQNEAQ (reference sequence). The V end lost 5 bases, the J end lost 0 bases, and 10 bases lay between the germline ends. The CDR3 contains 14 residues. In DNA form, the CDR3 reads TGTGCCAGCAGCCCCCTTGGTGCTAACTATGGCTACACCTTC. It yields the protein CASSPLGANYGYTF.